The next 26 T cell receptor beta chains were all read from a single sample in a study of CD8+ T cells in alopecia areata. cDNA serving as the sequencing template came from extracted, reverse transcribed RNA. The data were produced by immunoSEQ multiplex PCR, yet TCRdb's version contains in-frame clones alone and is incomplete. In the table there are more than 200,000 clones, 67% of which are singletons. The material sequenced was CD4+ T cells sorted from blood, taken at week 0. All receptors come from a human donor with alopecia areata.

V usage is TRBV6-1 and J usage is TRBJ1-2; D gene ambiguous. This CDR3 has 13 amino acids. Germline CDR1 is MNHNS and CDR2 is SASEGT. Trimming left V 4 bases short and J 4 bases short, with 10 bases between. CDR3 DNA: TGTGCCAGCAGTGCAATAGGATCCTATGGCTACACCTTC. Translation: CASSAIGSYGYTF.

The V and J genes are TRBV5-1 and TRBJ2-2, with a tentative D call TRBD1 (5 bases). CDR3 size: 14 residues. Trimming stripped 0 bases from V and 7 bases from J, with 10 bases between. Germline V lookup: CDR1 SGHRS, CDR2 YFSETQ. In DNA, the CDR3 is TGCGCCAGCAGCTTGGCAGGGATCAGCGGGGAGCTGTTTTTT. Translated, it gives CASSLAGISGELFF.

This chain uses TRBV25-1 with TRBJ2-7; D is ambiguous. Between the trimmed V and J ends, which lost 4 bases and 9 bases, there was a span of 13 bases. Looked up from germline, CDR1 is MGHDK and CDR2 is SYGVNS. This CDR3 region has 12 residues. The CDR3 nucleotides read TGTGCCAGCAGTGGCCCCTCGCGTGCGCAGTACTTC. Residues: CASSGPSRAQYF.

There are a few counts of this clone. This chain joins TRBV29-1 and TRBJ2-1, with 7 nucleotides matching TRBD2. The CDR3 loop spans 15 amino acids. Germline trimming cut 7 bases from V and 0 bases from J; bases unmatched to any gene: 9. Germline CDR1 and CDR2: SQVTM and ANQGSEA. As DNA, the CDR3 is TGCAGCGCTAGGGACTATTCCCTCTCCTACAATGAGCAGTTCTTC. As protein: CSARDYSLSYNEQFF.

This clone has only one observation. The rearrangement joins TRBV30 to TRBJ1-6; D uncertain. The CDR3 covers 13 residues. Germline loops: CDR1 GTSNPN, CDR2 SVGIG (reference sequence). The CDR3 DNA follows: TGTGCACATCAGAGCTCCTATAATTCACCCCTCCACTTT. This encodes CAHQSSYNSPLHF.

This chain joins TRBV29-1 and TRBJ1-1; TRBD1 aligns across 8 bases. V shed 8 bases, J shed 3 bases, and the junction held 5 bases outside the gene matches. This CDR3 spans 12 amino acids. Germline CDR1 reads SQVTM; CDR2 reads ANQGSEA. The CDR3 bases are TGCAGCCCCCAGGGGGCGGACACTGAAGCTTTCTTT. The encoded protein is CSPQGADTEAFF.

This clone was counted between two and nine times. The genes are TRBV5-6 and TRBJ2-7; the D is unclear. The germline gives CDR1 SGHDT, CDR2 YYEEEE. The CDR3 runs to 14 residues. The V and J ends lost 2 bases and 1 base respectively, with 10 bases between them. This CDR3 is CASSFSGSSYEQYF. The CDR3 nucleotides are TGTGCCAGCAGCTTCTCAGGAAGTTCCTACGAGCAGTACTTC. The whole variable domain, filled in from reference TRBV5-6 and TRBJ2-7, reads DAGVTQSPTHLIKTRGQQVTLRCSPKSGHDTVSWYQQALGQGPQFIFQYYEEEERQRGNFPDRFSGHQFPNYSSELNVNALLLGDSALYLCASSFSGSSYEQYFGPGTRLTVT.

CDR3 nucleotides: TGTGCCTGGGCCGGGACTTTGGGAGAGACCCAGTACTTC. Translated: CAWAGTLGETQYF. The chain links TRBV30 to TRBJ2-5; D might be TRBD2 (6 bases). The CDR3 is 13 amino acids. The ends were cut back, 5 bases at V and 4 bases at J, with 14 bases in the middle. Germline V gene sequence: CDR1 GTSNPN, CDR2 SVGIG (reference sequence).

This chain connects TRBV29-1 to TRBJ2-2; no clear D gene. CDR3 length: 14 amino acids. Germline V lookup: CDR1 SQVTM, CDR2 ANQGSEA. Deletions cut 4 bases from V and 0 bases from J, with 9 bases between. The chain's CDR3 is CSVGSGSNTGELFF. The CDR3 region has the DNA TGCAGCGTTGGTTCAGGTTCGAACACCGGGGAGCTGTTTTTT.

CDR3 coding DNA: TGTGCCAGCAGTGGCCTGGGTACCGGGGCCAACGTCCTGACTTTC. This codes for CASSGLGTGANVLTF. The chain is built from TRBV2 and TRBJ2-6; D is ambiguous. Germline V gene lookup returns CDR1 SNHLY and CDR2 FYNNEI. V was shortened by 4 bases and J by 4 bases, with 11 bases between the two germline ends. The length of the CDR3 is 15 residues. Filled out from reference TRBV2 and TRBJ2-6, the complete variable domain reads EPEVTQTPSHQVTQMGQEVILRCVPISNHLYFYWYRQILGQKVEFLVSFYNNEISEKSEIFDDQFSVERPDGSNFTLKIRSTKLEDSAMYFCASSGLGTGANVLTFGAGSRLTVL.

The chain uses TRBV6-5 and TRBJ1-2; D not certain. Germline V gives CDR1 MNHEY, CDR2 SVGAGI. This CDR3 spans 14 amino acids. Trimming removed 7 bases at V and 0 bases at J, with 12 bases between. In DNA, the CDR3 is TGTGCCAGCACCAACGCTCCGGCTAACTATGGCTACACCTTC. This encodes CASTNAPANYGYTF.

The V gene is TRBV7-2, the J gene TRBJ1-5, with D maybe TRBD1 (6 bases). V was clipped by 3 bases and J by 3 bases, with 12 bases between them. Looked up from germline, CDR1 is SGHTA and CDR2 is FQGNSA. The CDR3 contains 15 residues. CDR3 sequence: CASSLVGGLNQPQHF. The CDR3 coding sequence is TGTGCCAGCAGCTTGGTAGGGGGTCTCAATCAGCCCCAGCATTTT.

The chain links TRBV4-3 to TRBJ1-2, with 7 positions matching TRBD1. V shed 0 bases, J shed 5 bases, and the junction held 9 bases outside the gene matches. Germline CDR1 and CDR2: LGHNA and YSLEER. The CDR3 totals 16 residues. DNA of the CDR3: TGCGCCAGCAGCCAAGATACGGGCAGGGGGTTTTATGGCTACACCTTC. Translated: CASSQDTGRGFYGYTF.

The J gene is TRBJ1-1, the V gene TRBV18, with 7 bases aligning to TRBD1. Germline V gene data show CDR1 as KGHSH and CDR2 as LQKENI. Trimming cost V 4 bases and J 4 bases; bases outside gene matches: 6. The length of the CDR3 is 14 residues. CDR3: CASSRQGQTTEAFF. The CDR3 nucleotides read TGTGCCAGCTCACGACAGGGACAGACCACTGAAGCTTTCTTT.

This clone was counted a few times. CDR3 bases: TGCGCCAGCAGCCAAGAGCGGGGCCACGAGCAGTACTTC. Translating it yields CASSQERGHEQYF. This chain links TRBV4-3 with TRBJ2-7; D is perhaps TRBD2 (6 bases). In germline, CDR1 is LGHNA, CDR2 YSLEER. The CDR3 length is 13 residues. The V gene lost 0 bases and the J gene lost 5 bases, with 8 bases spanning the gap.

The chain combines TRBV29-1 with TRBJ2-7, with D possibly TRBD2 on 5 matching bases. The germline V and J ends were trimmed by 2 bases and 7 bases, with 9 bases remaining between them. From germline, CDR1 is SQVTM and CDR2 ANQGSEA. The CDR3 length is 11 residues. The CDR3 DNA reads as TGCAGCGTTGAAACCTGGAGGGAGCAGTACTTC. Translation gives CSVETWREQYF.

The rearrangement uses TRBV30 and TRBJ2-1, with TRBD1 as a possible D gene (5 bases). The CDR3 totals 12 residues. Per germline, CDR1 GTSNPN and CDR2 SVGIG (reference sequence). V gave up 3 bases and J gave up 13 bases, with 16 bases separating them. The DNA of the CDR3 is TGTGCCTGGAGCCCCCAAGACAGAAATCAGTTCTTC. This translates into CAWSPQDRNQFF. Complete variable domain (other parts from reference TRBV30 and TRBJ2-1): SQTIHQWPATLVQPVGSPLSLECTVEGTSNPNLYWYRQAAGRGLQLLFYSVGIGQISSEVPQNLSASRPQDRQFILSSKKLLLSDSGFYLCAWSPQDRNQFFGPGTRLTVL.

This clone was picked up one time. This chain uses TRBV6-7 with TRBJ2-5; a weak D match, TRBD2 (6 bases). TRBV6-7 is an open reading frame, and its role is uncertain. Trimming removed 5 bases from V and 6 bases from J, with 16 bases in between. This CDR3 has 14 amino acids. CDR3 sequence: CASSTRGSWQTQYF. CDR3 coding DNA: TGTGCCAGCAGTACGCGGGGTAGCTGGCAGACCCAGTACTTC.

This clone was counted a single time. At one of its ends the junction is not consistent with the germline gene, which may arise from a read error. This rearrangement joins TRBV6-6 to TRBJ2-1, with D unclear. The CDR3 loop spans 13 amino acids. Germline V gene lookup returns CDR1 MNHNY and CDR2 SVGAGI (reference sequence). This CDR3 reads CAGSYSKDVEQFF. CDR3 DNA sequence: TGTGCCGGCAGTTACTCGAAGGACGTCGAGCAGTTCTTC.

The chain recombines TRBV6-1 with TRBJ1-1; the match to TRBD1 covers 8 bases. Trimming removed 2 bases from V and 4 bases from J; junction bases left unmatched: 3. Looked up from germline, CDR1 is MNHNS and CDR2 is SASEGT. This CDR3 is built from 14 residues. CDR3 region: CASSENRGGTEAFF. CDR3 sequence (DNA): TGTGCCAGCAGTGAAAACAGGGGGGGCACTGAAGCTTTCTTT.

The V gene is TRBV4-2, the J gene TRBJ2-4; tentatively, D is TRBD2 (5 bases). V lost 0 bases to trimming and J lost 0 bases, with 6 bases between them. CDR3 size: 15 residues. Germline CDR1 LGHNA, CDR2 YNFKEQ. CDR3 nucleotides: TGTGCCAGCAGCCAAGATCGGGGAGCCAAAAACATTCAGTACTTC. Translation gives CASSQDRGAKNIQYF.

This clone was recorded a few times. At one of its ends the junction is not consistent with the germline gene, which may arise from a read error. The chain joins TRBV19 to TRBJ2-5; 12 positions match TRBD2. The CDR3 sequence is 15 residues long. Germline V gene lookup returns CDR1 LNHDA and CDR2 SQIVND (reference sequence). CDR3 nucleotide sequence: TGTGCCAGTAGTATGACGACTAGCGGGAGTCCCCCCGTCCACTTC. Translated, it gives CASSMTTSGSPPVHF.

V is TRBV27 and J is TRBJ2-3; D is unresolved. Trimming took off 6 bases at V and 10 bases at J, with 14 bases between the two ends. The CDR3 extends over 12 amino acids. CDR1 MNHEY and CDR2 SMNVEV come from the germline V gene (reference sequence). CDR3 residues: CASSFTDRAQYF. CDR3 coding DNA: TGTGCCAGCAGCTTTACTGATCGGGCGCAGTATTTT.

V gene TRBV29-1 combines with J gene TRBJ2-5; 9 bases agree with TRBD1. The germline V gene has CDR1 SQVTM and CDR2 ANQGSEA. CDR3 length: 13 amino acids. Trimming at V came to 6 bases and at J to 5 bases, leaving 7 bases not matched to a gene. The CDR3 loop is CSVDRGLGETQYF. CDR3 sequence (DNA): TGCAGCGTCGACAGGGGGTTGGGGGAGACCCAGTACTTC. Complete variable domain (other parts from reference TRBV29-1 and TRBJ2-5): SAVISQKPSRDICQRGTSLTIQCQVDSQVTMMFWYRQQPGQSLTLIATANQGSEATYESGFVIDKFPISRPNLTFSTLTVSNMSPEDSSIYLCSVDRGLGETQYFGPGTRLLVL.

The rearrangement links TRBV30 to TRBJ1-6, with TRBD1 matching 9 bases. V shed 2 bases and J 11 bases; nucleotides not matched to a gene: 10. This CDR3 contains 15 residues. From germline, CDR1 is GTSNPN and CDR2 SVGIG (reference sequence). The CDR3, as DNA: TGTGCCTGGAGTAACTCGGGACAGGGCTCGACACCCCTCCACTTT. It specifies CAWSNSGQGSTPLHF.

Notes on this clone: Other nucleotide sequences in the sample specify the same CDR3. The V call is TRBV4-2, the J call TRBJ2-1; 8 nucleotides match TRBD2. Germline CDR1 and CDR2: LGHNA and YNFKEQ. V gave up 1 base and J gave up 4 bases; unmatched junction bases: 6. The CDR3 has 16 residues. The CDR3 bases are TGTGCCAGCAGCCAAGTCGGGGGGGGCCCGTACAATGAGCAGTTCTTC. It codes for CASSQVGGGPYNEQFF.